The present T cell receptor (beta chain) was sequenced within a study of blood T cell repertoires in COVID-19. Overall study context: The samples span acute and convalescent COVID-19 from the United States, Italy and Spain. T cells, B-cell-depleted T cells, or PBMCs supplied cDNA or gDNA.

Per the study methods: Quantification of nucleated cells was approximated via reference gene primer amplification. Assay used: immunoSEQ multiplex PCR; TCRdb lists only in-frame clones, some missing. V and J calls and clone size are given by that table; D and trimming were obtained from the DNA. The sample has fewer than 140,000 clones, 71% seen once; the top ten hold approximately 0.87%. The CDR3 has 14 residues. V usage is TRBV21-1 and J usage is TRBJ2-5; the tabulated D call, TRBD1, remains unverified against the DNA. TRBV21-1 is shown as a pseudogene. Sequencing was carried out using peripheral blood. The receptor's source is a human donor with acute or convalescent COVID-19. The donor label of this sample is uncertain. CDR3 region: CASSNRRDQETQYF. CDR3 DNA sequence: TGTGCCAGCAGCAACCGCAGGGATCAAGAGACCCAGTACTTC.